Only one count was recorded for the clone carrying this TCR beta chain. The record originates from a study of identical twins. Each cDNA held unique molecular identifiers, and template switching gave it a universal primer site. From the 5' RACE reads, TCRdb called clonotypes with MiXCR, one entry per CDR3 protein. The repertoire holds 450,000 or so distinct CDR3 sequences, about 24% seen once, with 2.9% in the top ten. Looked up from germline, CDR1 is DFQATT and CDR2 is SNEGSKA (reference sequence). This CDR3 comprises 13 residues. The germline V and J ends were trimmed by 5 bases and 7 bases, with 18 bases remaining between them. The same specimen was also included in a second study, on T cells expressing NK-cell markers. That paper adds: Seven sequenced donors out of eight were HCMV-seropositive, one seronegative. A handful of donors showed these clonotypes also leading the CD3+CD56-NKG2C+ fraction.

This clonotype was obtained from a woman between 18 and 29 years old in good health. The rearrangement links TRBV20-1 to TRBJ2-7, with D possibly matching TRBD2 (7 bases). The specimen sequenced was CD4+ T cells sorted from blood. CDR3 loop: CSAWRGGGEEQYF. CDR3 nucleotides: TGCAGTGCTTGGAGGGGGGGTGGAGAAGAGCAGTACTTC.